These 5 T cell receptor beta chains originate from one sample sequenced in a study of OX40 agonist ivuxolimab in advanced cancers. Using immunoSEQ multiplex PCR, the repertoire was profiled, and TCRdb retains in-frame clones only, with some absent. The sample lists under 80,000 clones, more than 75% occurring once. The sequences come from CD4+ or CD8+ T cells sorted from blood, collected in a trial of the OX40 agonist ivuxolimab. All receptors come from an adult with an advanced solid tumor such as melanoma, head and neck, liver or kidney cancer.

The rearrangement links TRBV7-9 to TRBJ2-1; TRBD1 matches 10 bases. V lost 5 bases to trimming and J lost 7 bases; unmatched junction nucleotides: 8. The V gene's germline CDR1 is SEHNR and CDR2 FQNEAQ (reference sequence). This CDR3 region has 15 residues. The CDR3: CASSARDRGMNEQFF. As DNA, the CDR3 is TGTGCCAGCAGCGCCCGGGACAGGGGAATGAATGAGCAGTTCTTC.

The chain uses TRBV7-9 and TRBJ1-1; D is unresolved. The CDR3 totals 13 residues. V lost 7 bases to trimming and J lost 1 base, with 10 bases between them. Germline CDR1 SEHNR, CDR2 FQNEAQ (reference sequence). The CDR3 protein is CASTRTTNTEAFF. Written as DNA, the CDR3 is TGTGCCAGCACCCGTACAACGAACACTGAAGCTTTCTTT.

This clone appeared once. The chain combines TRBV11-3 with TRBJ2-3; no reliable D call. The CDR3 spans 18 residues. V was clipped by 5 bases and J by 3 bases, with 24 bases between them. Germline V CDR1 and CDR2: SGHNT, YENEEA. The CDR3 DNA follows: TGTGCCAGCAGCCCCCACTTCTACAAACTCCGGAAGACAGATACGCAGTATTTT. Residues: CASSPHFYKLRKTDTQYF.

The genes are TRBV6-5 and TRBJ2-2, with D unclear. V was cut by 10 bases and J by 2 bases, with 14 bases left in between. CDR1 is MNHEY and CDR2 is SVGAGI in the germline V gene. The CDR3 has 14 residues. The CDR3 DNA sequence: TGTGCCACCCAGTTAGATAGAAACACCGGGGAGCTGTTTTTT. The encoded protein is CATQLDRNTGELFF.

This clone was found a few times. CDR3 nucleotide sequence: TGCGCCAGCAGCTTGGCGACCAATCAGCCCCAGCATTTT. It specifies CASSLATNQPQHF. V gene TRBV5-1 combines with J gene TRBJ1-5; D is ambiguous. Germline loops: CDR1 SGHRS, CDR2 YFSETQ. There are 13 residues in the CDR3. V was cut by 0 bases and J by 3 bases, with 4 bases left in between.